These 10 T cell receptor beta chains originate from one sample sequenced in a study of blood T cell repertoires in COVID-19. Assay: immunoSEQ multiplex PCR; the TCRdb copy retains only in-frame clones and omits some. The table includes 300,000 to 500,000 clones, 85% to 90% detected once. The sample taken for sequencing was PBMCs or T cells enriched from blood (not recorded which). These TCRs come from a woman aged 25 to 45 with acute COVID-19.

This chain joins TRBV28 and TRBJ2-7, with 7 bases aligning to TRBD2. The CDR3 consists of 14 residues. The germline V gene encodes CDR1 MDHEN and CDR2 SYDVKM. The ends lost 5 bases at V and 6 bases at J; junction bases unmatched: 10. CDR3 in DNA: TGTGCCAGCAGTGACAGCGGGGAGGTCCGCGAGCAGTACTTC. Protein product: CASSDSGEVREQYF.

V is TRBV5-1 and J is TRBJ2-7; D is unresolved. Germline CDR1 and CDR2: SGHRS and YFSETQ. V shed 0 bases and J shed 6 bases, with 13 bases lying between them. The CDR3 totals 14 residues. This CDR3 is CASSLEPNRGEQYF. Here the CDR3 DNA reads TGCGCCAGCAGCTTGGAGCCGAACCGCGGCGAGCAGTACTTC.

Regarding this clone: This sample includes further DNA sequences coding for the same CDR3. The CDR3 sequence: CASSLGGGGTDTQYF. CDR3 nucleotides: TGTGCCAGCAGCTTAGGTGGGGGGGGCACAGATACGCAGTATTTT. The V and J genes are TRBV7-2 and TRBJ2-3; 7 positions match TRBD2. Germline assignment: CDR1 SGHTA and CDR2 FQGNSA. V was clipped by 1 base and J by 1 base; unmatched bases: 2. The CDR3 runs to 15 residues.

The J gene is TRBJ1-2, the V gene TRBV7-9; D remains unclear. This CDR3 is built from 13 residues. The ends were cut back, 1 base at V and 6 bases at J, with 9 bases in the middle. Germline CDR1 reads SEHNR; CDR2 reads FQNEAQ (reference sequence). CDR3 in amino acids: CASSLVALDGYTF. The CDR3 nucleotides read TGTGCCAGCAGCTTAGTTGCACTTGATGGCTACACCTTC. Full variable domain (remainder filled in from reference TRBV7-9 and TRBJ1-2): DTGVSQNPRHKITKRGQNVTFRCDPISEHNRLYWYRQTLGQGPEFLTYFQNEAQLEKSRLLSDRFSAERPKGSFSTLEIQRTEQGDSAMYLCASSLVALDGYTFGSGTRLTVV.

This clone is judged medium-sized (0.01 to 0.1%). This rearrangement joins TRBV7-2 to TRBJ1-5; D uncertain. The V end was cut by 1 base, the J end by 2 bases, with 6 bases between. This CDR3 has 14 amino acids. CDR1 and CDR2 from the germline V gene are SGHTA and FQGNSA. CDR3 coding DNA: TGTGCCAGCAGCTTAGGTCCAGGCAATCAGCCCCAGCATTTT. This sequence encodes CASSLGPGNQPQHF.

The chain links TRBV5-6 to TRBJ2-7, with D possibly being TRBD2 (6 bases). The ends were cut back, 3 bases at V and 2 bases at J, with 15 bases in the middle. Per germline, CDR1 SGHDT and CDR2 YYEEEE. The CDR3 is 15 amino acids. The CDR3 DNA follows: TGTGCCAGCAGCTGGGGAGGACCGACCACCTACGAGCAGTACTTC. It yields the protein CASSWGGPTTYEQYF. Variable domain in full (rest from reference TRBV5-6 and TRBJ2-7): DAGVTQSPTHLIKTRGQQVTLRCSPKSGHDTVSWYQQALGQGPQFIFQYYEEEERQRGNFPDRFSGHQFPNYSSELNVNALLLGDSALYLCASSWGGPTTYEQYFGPGTRLTVT.

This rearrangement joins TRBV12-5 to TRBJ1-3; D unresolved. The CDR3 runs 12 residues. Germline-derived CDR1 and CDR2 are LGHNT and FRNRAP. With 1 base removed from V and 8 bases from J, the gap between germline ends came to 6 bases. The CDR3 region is CASGLAPDTIYF. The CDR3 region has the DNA TGTGCTAGTGGTTTGGCCCCGGACACCATATATTTT.

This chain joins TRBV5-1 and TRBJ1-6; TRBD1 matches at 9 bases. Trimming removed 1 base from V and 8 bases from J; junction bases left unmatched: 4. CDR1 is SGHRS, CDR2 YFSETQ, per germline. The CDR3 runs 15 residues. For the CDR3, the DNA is TGCGCCAGCAGCTTGACCGGGGACAGGGATTCACCCCTCCACTTT. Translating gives CASSLTGDRDSPLHF.

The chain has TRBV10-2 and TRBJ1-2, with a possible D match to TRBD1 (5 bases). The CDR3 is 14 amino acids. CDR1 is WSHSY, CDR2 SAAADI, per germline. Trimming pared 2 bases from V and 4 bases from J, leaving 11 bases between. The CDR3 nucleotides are TGCGCCAGCAGTGAGCAGGGCCAGATCTATGGCTACACCTTC. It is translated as CASSEQGQIYGYTF.

CDR3 nucleotide sequence: TGTGCCAGCAGTCCGGGACAGGGGAGCAATCAGCCCCAGCATTTT. Its translation is CASSPGQGSNQPQHF. The rearrangement joins TRBV2 to TRBJ1-5; 10 nucleotides line up with TRBD1. The germline V gene has CDR1 SNHLY and CDR2 FYNNEI. The CDR3 is 15 amino acids. The ends lost 5 bases at V and 1 base at J; junction bases unmatched: 2.